A single sample is the source of the 19 T cell receptor beta chains below, sequenced in a study of blood T cell repertoires in COVID-19. Profiling relied on immunoSEQ multiplex PCR, and the TCRdb table lists in-frame clones only, not all of them. The table has around 240,000 clones, around 84% seen once. The sample was peripheral blood. These receptors were collected from a middle-aged man with acute or convalescent COVID-19.

CDR3 loop: CASSRDSDTEAFF. In DNA form, the CDR3 reads TGTGCCAGTAGTAGGGACAGTGACACTGAAGCTTTCTTT. This rearrangement joins TRBV19 to TRBJ1-1, with 7 bases fitting TRBD1. Germline V gives CDR1 LNHDA, CDR2 SQIVND (reference sequence). The CDR3 loop spans 13 amino acids. Germline trimming cut 4 bases from V and 3 bases from J; bases unmatched to any gene: 2.

In this sample, this clone turned up once. In DNA, the CDR3 is TGTGCCAGCATCGGGACTAGCGGGGTTCGCAATGAGCAGTTCTTC. Encoded protein: CASIGTSGVRNEQFF. The rearrangement uses TRBV28 and TRBJ2-1; 13 bases align to TRBD2. CDR1 MDHEN and CDR2 SYDVKM come from the germline V gene. This CDR3 is built from 15 residues. Losses at the gene ends were 7 bases for V and 6 bases for J; bases not matched to a gene: 6. The variable domain in full, completed from reference TRBV28 and TRBJ2-1, reads DVKVTQSSRYLVKRTGEKVFLECVQDMDHENMFWYRQDPGLGLRLIYFSYDVKMKEKGDIPEGYSVSREKKERFSLILESASTNQTSMYLCASIGTSGVRNEQFFGPGTRLTVL.

The chain uses TRBV10-3 and TRBJ1-2; tentative D call: TRBD1 (5 bases). This CDR3 region has 11 residues. Trimming removed 5 bases at V and 7 bases at J, with 8 bases between. Looked up from germline, CDR1 is ENHRY and CDR2 is SYGVKD. This CDR3 is CAISSGFGYTF. CDR3 DNA: TGTGCCATCAGTTCAGGGTTTGGCTACACCTTC.

The chain combines TRBV27 with TRBJ1-5; 7 bases match TRBD1. Germline V gives CDR1 MNHEY, CDR2 SMNVEV (reference sequence). The CDR3 has 15 residues. V was pared by 6 bases and J by 4 bases, with 9 bases of the junction left unmatched. CDR3 amino acids: CASRAYQGVNQPQHF. In DNA form, the CDR3 reads TGTGCCAGCAGAGCCTACCAGGGGGTTAATCAGCCCCAGCATTTT.

V and J are TRBV12-3 or TRBV12-4 and TRBJ1-2; no clear D gene. This CDR3 region has 13 residues. V was trimmed by 5 bases and J by 2 bases, leaving 9 bases between them. The CDR3 DNA reads TGTGCCAGCAGTACCTCACGGAACTATGGCTACACCTTC. This translates into CASSTSRNYGYTF.

The CDR3 protein is CASSFRDNQPQHF. The CDR3 bases are TGTGCCAGCAGCTTCCGGGACAATCAGCCCCAGCATTTT. The chain recombines TRBV7-9 with TRBJ1-5; D is undetermined. The CDR3 consists of 13 residues. V lost 3 bases to trimming and J lost 3 bases, with 6 bases between them. The V gene's germline CDR1 is SEHNR and CDR2 FQNEAQ (reference sequence).

The rearrangement links TRBV30 to TRBJ1-3, with D possibly matching TRBD1 (6 bases). The CDR3 length is 16 residues. CDR1 and CDR2 (germline): GTSNPN, SVGIG (reference sequence). V shed 2 bases and J shed 4 bases, with 18 bases lying between them. DNA for the CDR3: TGTGCCTGGAGTTCGACAGGCAGGGTCGACGGAAACACCATATATTTT. Its translation is CAWSSTGRVDGNTIYF.

The V and J genes are TRBV19 and TRBJ1-1; no definite D call. The germline gives CDR1 LNHDA, CDR2 SQIVND (reference sequence). This CDR3 is built from 13 residues. Between the trimmed V and J ends, which lost 3 bases and 2 bases, there was a span of 7 bases. CDR3 sequence (DNA): TGTGCCAGTAGTATTTTAATCAACACTGAAGCTTTCTTT. Translating it yields CASSILINTEAFF.

The chain employs TRBV6-2 or TRBV6-3 and TRBJ1-1; D is possibly TRBD1 (6 bases). This CDR3 region has 16 residues. Trimming shortened V by 0 bases and J by 4 bases, and 15 bases separated the two germline ends. Germline values: CDR1 MNHEY, CDR2 SVGEGT. CDR3: CASSYSRVRGATEAFF. The CDR3 DNA sequence: TGTGCCAGCAGTTACTCGAGGGTGCGGGGGGCCACTGAAGCTTTCTTT.

J is TRBJ1-2 and V is TRBV11-2, with 7 bases aligning to TRBD1. The V segment lost 4 bases and the J segment 4 bases; nucleotides outside the gene matches: 18. This CDR3 contains 18 residues. Germline V CDR1 and CDR2: SGHAT, FQNNGV. The CDR3 sequence is CASSSVRQGFRRGYGYTF. In DNA form, the CDR3 reads TGTGCCAGCAGCTCAGTACGACAGGGCTTTAGGCGGGGCTATGGCTACACCTTC. The full variable domain, rest sourced from reference TRBV11-2 and TRBJ1-2, is EAGVAQSPRYKIIEKRQSVAFWCNPISGHATLYWYQQILGQGPKLLIQFQNNGVVDDSQLPKDRFSAERLKGVDSTLKIQPAKLEDSAVYLCASSSVRQGFRRGYGYTFGSGTRLTVV.

A single count supports this clone. The chain couples TRBV7-8 to TRBJ2-3; 9 bases are shared with TRBD2. CDR3 length equals 16 residues. CDR1 is SGHVS, CDR2 FQNEAQ, per germline. J lost 1 base, V lost 6 bases, and 8 bases had no gene match. CDR3 DNA sequence: TGTGCCAGCAGGAAGGCGTTAGCGGGAGGCACAGATACGCAGTATTTT. Amino acids: CASRKALAGGTDTQYF.

In its sample, this clone was seen a few times. The rearrangement links TRBV5-1 to TRBJ1-6; D call uncertain. Deletions cut 0 bases from V and 0 bases from J, with 7 bases between. The CDR3 spans 16 residues. The germline CDR1 and CDR2 sequences are SGHRS and YFSETQ. CDR3 nucleotide sequence: TGCGCCAGCAGCTTGGACACCAACTCCTATAATTCACCCCTCCACTTT. This sequence encodes CASSLDTNSYNSPLHF. Full variable domain (rest looked up from reference TRBV5-1 and TRBJ1-6): KAGVTQTPRYLIKTRGQQVTLSCSPISGHRSVSWYQQTPGQGLQFLFEYFSETQRNKGNFPGRFSGRQFSNSRSEMNVSTLELGDSALYLCASSLDTNSYNSPLHFGNGTRLTVT.

The V and J genes are TRBV14 and TRBJ2-7; perhaps TRBD2 as D (6 bases). The CDR3 is made up of 12 amino acids. CDR1 is SGHDN and CDR2 is FVKESK in the germline V gene. Trimming pared 4 bases from V and 3 bases from J, leaving 7 bases between. Here the CDR3 DNA reads TGTGCCAGCAGCCCGGGGGTCTACGAGCAGTACTTC. Protein product: CASSPGVYEQYF.

The table lists this clone with a count of one. The chain carries TRBV29-1 and TRBJ1-2; no clear D. The CDR3 length is 13 residues. The V gene lost 5 bases and the J gene lost 8 bases, with 18 bases spanning the gap. Germline loops: CDR1 SQVTM, CDR2 ANQGSEA. The CDR3 DNA reads as TGCAGCGTTCGAAACAGCCAACTTGTCGGCTACACCTTC. This gives the protein CSVRNSQLVGYTF.

The gene calls are TRBV27 and TRBJ2-2; 9 bases map to TRBD1. This CDR3 is 12 amino acids long. The germline V gene encodes CDR1 MNHEY and CDR2 SMNVEV (reference sequence). The CDR3 loop reads CDSQGAGGELFF. The CDR3 DNA reads TGTGACTCACAGGGGGCGGGCGGGGAGCTGTTTTTT.

On this clone itself: Other nucleotide sequences in the sample specify the same CDR3. The chain carries TRBV7-3 and TRBJ1-6; D may be TRBD1 (6 bases). Per germline, CDR1 SGHTA and CDR2 FQGTGA. Trimming removed 3 bases at V and 7 bases at J, with 7 bases between. This CDR3 region has 13 residues. CDR3 coding DNA: TGTGCCAGCAGCTTGACAGGCAATTCACCCCTCCACTTT. Amino acids: CASSLTGNSPLHF.

The table lists this clone with a few counts. The chain links TRBV6-6 to TRBJ1-6; D gene unclear. The V and J ends lost 3 bases and 7 bases respectively, with 10 bases between them. The germline V gene encodes CDR1 MNHNY and CDR2 SVGAGI (reference sequence). This CDR3 comprises 14 residues. CDR3: CASSYGQRNSPLHF. CDR3 in DNA: TGTGCCAGCAGTTATGGGCAGAGAAATTCACCCCTCCACTTT.

The chain recombines TRBV18 with TRBJ2-1, with a tentative D call TRBD1 (6 bases). The CDR3 is made up of 18 amino acids. Between the trimmed V and J ends, which lost 6 bases and 4 bases, there was a span of 25 bases. Germline V CDR1 and CDR2: KGHSH, LQKENI. CDR3 nucleotide sequence: TGTGCCAGCTCTCCCGGACAGACCACAAGGACCCCTTACAATGAGCAGTTCTTC. This encodes CASSPGQTTRTPYNEQFF.

The chain links TRBV7-3 to TRBJ2-5; TRBD2 matches 10 bases. The ends lost 5 bases at V and 5 bases at J; junction bases unmatched: 5. The CDR3 totals 14 residues. The V gene's germline CDR1 is SGHTA and CDR2 FQGTGA. CDR3 sequence: CASSRSSGGETQYF. DNA for the CDR3: TGTGCCAGCAGCCGGAGTAGCGGGGGGGAGACCCAGTACTTC.